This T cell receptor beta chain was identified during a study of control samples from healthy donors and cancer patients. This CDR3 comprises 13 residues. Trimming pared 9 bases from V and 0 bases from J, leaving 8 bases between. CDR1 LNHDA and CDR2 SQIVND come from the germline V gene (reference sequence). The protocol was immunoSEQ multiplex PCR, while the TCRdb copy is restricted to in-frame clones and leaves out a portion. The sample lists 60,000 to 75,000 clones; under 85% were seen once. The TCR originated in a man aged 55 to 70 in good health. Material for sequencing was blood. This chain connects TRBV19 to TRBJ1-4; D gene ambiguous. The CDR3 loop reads CASSRSTNEKLFF. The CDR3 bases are TGTGCCAGCTCTAGATCAACTAATGAAAAACTGTTTTTT. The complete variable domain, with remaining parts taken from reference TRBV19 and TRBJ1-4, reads DGGITQSPKYLFRKEGQNVTLSCEQNLNHDAMYWYRQDPGQGLRLIYYSQIVNDFQKGDIAEGYSVSREKKESFPLTVTSAQKNPTAFYLCASSRSTNEKLFFGSGTQLSVL.